This T cell receptor (beta chain) was observed in a study of blood T cell repertoires in COVID-19. The wider study: Collection of acute and convalescent COVID-19 samples took place in the United States, Italy and Spain. T cells, B-cell-depleted T cells, or PBMCs provided the cDNA or gDNA that served as material.

Original processing methods: Amplification of reference gene primers provided the estimated nucleated cell counts. Assay: immunoSEQ multiplex PCR; the TCRdb copy retains only in-frame clones and omits some. V and J calls and clone size follow that table, whereas D and trimming were derived from the DNA. Seen here are about 110,000 clones, approximately 84% observed once, and the top ten hold around 6.7%. What was sequenced was peripheral blood. The TCR originated in a woman aged 45-60 years with acute or convalescent COVID-19.

The CDR3 loop is CATKHRGSGNTIYF. The DNA of the CDR3 is TGTGCCACCAAACACAGGGGTTCTGGAAACACCATATATTTT. This sequence joins TRBV6-5 and TRBJ1-3; 7 bases agree with TRBD1. With 10 bases clipped from V and 1 base from J, the junction kept 7 bases outside the gene matches. CDR1 and CDR2 from the germline V gene are MNHEY and SVGAGI. CDR3 size: 14 residues.